Following are 25 T cell receptor beta chains from one sample sequenced in a study of blood T cell repertoires in COVID-19. TCRdb's copy holds only in-frame clones and misses some; the assay was immunoSEQ multiplex PCR. The sample consists of some 52,000 clones, 80% to 90% of them appearing once. Sequencing was carried out using peripheral blood. The origin of the receptors is a man aged 55 to 70 with active COVID-19.

The V call is TRBV21-1, the J call TRBJ2-3; TRBD1, the table's D call, was not compared with the DNA. TRBV21-1 is designated a pseudogene. This CDR3 comprises 15 residues. CDR3 sequence: CASSKGGSSTDTQYF. The DNA of the CDR3 is TGTGCCAGCAGCAAAGGGGGCTCTAGCACAGATACGCAGTATTTT.

The chain recombines TRBV6-5 with TRBJ1-2; D perhaps matches TRBD1 (6 bases). Per germline, CDR1 MNHEY and CDR2 SVGAGI. Between the trimmed V and J ends, which lost 5 bases and 4 bases, there was a span of 11 bases. This CDR3 spans 13 amino acids. CDR3 protein: CASSPSDSYGYTF. The DNA of the CDR3 is TGTGCCAGCAGTCCCTCGGACAGCTATGGCTACACCTTC.

This chain connects TRBV5-1 to TRBJ2-7; 7 positions match TRBD1. The length of the CDR3 is 14 residues. CDR1 SGHRS and CDR2 YFSETQ come from the germline V gene. Trimming at V came to 7 bases and at J to 6 bases, leaving 13 bases not matched to a gene. CDR3 residues: CASGTQGKGREQYF. The CDR3 region has the DNA TGCGCCAGCGGCACACAGGGGAAGGGCCGCGAGCAGTACTTC.

This chain joins TRBV7-8 and TRBJ2-7, with 10 bases lining up with TRBD2. Germline-derived CDR1 and CDR2 are SGHVS and FQNEAQ. The CDR3 consists of 16 residues. The junction had 10 bases not matched to a gene; V was cut back by 4 bases and J by 4 bases. The CDR3 loop reads CASSSTASGSGYEQYF. Written as DNA, the CDR3 is TGTGCCAGCAGCTCCACAGCTAGCGGGAGTGGATACGAGCAGTACTTC.

This clone was counted a few times. The V and J genes are TRBV3-1 (or the pseudogene TRBV3-2) and TRBJ2-5; TRBD2 agrees at 7 bases. From germline, CDR1 is LGHDT and CDR2 YNNKEL (reference sequence). CDR3 length: 15 amino acids. V lost 1 base to trimming and J lost 1 base; unmatched junction nucleotides: 3. The DNA for the CDR3 is TGTGCCAGCAGCCAAGCGGGAGGACCCCAAGAGACCCAGTACTTC. Its protein product is CASSQAGGPQETQYF.

The J gene is TRBJ2-1, the V gene TRBV7-9; possible D gene TRBD1, 6 bases. Germline V CDR1 and CDR2: SEHNR, FQNEAQ (reference sequence). CDR3 length: 13 amino acids. V gave up 4 bases and J gave up 7 bases, with 11 bases separating them. This CDR3 is CASSSGAPNEQFF. The CDR3 nucleotides are TGTGCCAGCAGCTCAGGGGCGCCTAATGAGCAGTTCTTC.

This clone appeared once. The chain employs TRBV7-6 and TRBJ1-1, with 8 bases matching TRBD1. Germline CDR1 is SGHVS and CDR2 is FNYEAQ. The CDR3 consists of 15 residues. V shed 5 bases and J 5 bases; nucleotides not matched to a gene: 10. The CDR3 nucleotides read TGTGCCAGCAGCCTTCTTGACAGGGGAAGGACTGAAGCTTTCTTT. Amino acids: CASSLLDRGRTEAFF. Full variable domain (remainder filled in from reference TRBV7-6 and TRBJ1-1): GAGVSQSPRYKVTKRGQDVALRCDPISGHVSLYWYRQALGQGPEFLTYFNYEAQQDKSGLPNDRFSAERPEGSISTLTIQRTEQRDSAMYRCASSLLDRGRTEAFFGQGTRLTVV.

The V call is TRBV19, the J call TRBJ1-5; D possibly corresponds to TRBD1 (5 bases). The germline V and J ends were trimmed by 9 bases and 9 bases, with 21 bases remaining between them. Germline V gene sequence: CDR1 LNHDA, CDR2 SQIVND (reference sequence). The CDR3 length is 14 residues. Here the CDR3 reads CASGGGAGYGPQHF. The CDR3 DNA sequence: TGTGCCAGCGGGGGGGGAGCCGGTTATGGGCCCCAGCATTTT.

This clone has a handful of counts. The chain recombines TRBV28 with TRBJ1-6; TRBD1 aligns across 8 bases. Germline CDR1 is MDHEN and CDR2 is SYDVKM. This CDR3 region has 14 residues. J was trimmed by 9 bases and V by 5 bases; bases with no gene match: 6. The CDR3 coding sequence is TGTGCCAGCAGTCCCGGACAGGGAAGTTCACCCCTCCACTTT. The encoded protein is CASSPGQGSSPLHF.

The CDR3 sequence is CASSESGRQSQGEQFF. CDR3 coding DNA: TGCGCCAGCAGTGAGTCGGGCAGGCAAAGCCAGGGTGAGCAGTTCTTC. The chain is built from TRBV10-1 and TRBJ2-1; D possibly corresponds to TRBD1 (5 bases). The CDR3 has 16 amino acids. In germline, CDR1 is WNHNN, CDR2 SYGVQD (reference sequence). The germline V and J ends were trimmed by 0 bases and 9 bases, with 18 bases remaining between them.

The rearrangement links TRBV28 to TRBJ2-4; perhaps TRBD1 as D (5 bases). Trimming removed 6 bases at V and 9 bases at J, with 15 bases between. From germline, CDR1 is MDHEN and CDR2 SYDVKM. This CDR3 has 13 amino acids. The CDR3 sequence is CASSQLGRGIQYF. The CDR3 nucleotides are TGTGCCAGCAGCCAGTTAGGAAGGGGCATTCAGTACTTC.

This chain uses TRBV15 with TRBJ2-7; D not resolved. This CDR3 is 15 amino acids long. V lost 1 base and J 4 bases, leaving 14 bases between the germline ends. Germline V lookup: CDR1 LNHNV, CDR2 YYDKDF (reference sequence). The CDR3: CATSRVWPEEYEQYF. The DNA for the CDR3 is TGTGCCACCAGCAGAGTTTGGCCAGAGGAGTACGAGCAGTACTTC.

The V call is TRBV4-2, the J call TRBJ2-1; 10 bases are shared with TRBD2. The CDR3 length is 17 residues. V dropped 0 bases and J dropped 4; count of bases not matched to a gene: 6. Per the germline V gene, CDR1 is LGHNA and CDR2 is YNFKEQ. The DNA for the CDR3 is TGTGCCAGCAGCCAAGATCCAGCGGGAGGGATTTACAATGAGCAGTTCTTC. Its translation is CASSQDPAGGIYNEQFF.

The gene calls are TRBV20-1 and TRBJ2-7, with 7 bases aligning to TRBD2. The CDR3 totals 16 residues. Per germline, CDR1 DFQATT and CDR2 SNEGSKA (reference sequence). After removal of 3 bases from V and 4 bases from J, the junction contained 15 bases not matched to a gene. The CDR3 is CSASRTKAGHHYEQYF. CDR3 coding DNA: TGCAGTGCTAGTCGGACAAAAGCGGGGCATCATTACGAGCAGTACTTC.

The genes are TRBV7-9 and TRBJ1-4; D perhaps matches TRBD1 (6 bases). The CDR3 sequence is 14 residues long. V dropped 5 bases and J dropped 8 bases, with 15 bases sitting between them. In germline, CDR1 is SEHNR, CDR2 FQNEAQ (reference sequence). The CDR3 region is CASSPGAGDEKLFF. The DNA of the CDR3 is TGTGCCAGCAGCCCTGGGGCAGGGGACGAAAAACTGTTTTTT.

The chain uses TRBV2 and TRBJ2-7; 10 bases are shared with TRBD2. The length of the CDR3 is 16 residues. Germline V CDR1 and CDR2: SNHLY, FYNNEI. With V trimmed by 3 bases and J by 0 bases, 5 bases remained unmatched. The CDR3 coding sequence is TGTGCCAGCAGTGATCTAGCGGGGGTGAGCTCCTACGAGCAGTACTTC. Protein: CASSDLAGVSSYEQYF. Filled out from reference TRBV2 and TRBJ2-7, the complete variable domain reads EPEVTQTPSHQVTQMGQEVILRCVPISNHLYFYWYRQILGQKVEFLVSFYNNEISEKSEIFDDQFSVERPDGSNFTLKIRSTKLEDSAMYFCASSDLAGVSSYEQYFGPGTRLTVT.

This clone appeared a single time. This chain connects TRBV10-3 to TRBJ2-2, with D tentatively TRBD1 (6 bases). Looked up from germline, CDR1 is ENHRY and CDR2 is SYGVKD. Deletions cut 0 bases from V and 6 bases from J, with 8 bases between. CDR3 size: 14 residues. Written as DNA, the CDR3 is TGTGCCATCAGTGAGTCGTCAGGGGCCGGGGAGCTGTTTTTT. It yields the protein CAISESSGAGELFF.

The rearrangement links TRBV4-2 to TRBJ2-7, with TRBD2 matching over 9 bases. The length of the CDR3 is 18 residues. Germline V gene sequence: CDR1 LGHNA, CDR2 YNFKEQ. The V gene end was trimmed by 2 bases and the J gene end by 2 bases; junction bases not matched to a gene: 13. The CDR3 region has the DNA TGTGCCAGCAGCCAACAGACCCACGCGCCTAGCGGGGCCTACGAGCAGTACTTC. Translation: CASSQQTHAPSGAYEQYF.

V gene TRBV10-3 combines with J gene TRBJ2-5; D gene uncertain. The CDR3 has 12 amino acids. Deletions cut 0 bases from V and 5 bases from J, with 4 bases between. In germline, CDR1 is ENHRY, CDR2 SYGVKD. The CDR3 reads CAISESQETQYF. CDR3 in DNA: TGTGCCATCAGTGAGTCCCAGGAGACCCAGTACTTC.

The chain recombines TRBV27 with TRBJ2-7, with TRBD1 matching 8 bases. Germline V gene sequence: CDR1 MNHEY, CDR2 SMNVEV (reference sequence). V lost 6 bases and J lost 4; bases outside the gene matches: 11. The CDR3 length is 15 residues. The CDR3 sequence is CASSRLAGGKYEQYF. For the CDR3, the DNA is TGTGCCAGCAGCCGACTCGCAGGGGGCAAATACGAGCAGTACTTC.

The chain couples TRBV14 to TRBJ2-1; 7 bases align to TRBD2. The germline V gene has CDR1 SGHDN and CDR2 FVKESK. The CDR3 consists of 14 residues. J gave up 7 bases and V 2 bases, and 5 bases lay outside the gene matches. The CDR3 sequence is CASSQQTGGNEQFF. The CDR3 DNA reads TGTGCCAGCAGCCAACAAACGGGGGGTAATGAGCAGTTCTTC. The whole variable domain, remainder taken from reference TRBV14 and TRBJ2-1, is EAGVTQFPSHSVIEKGQTVTLRCDPISGHDNLYWYRRVMGKEIKFLLHFVKESKQDESGMPNNRFLAERTGGTYSTLKVQPAELEDSGVYFCASSQQTGGNEQFFGPGTRLTVL.

This chain links TRBV28 with TRBJ2-7; TRBD2 might be the D (7 bases). The germline gives CDR1 MDHEN, CDR2 SYDVKM. V was trimmed by 6 bases and J by 5 bases, leaving 17 bases between them. This CDR3 is 14 amino acids long. In DNA, the CDR3 is TGTGCCAGCAGGGAACAGGGAGGGTACCACGAGCAGTACTTC. It specifies CASREQGGYHEQYF. Together with reference TRBV28 and TRBJ2-7, the CDR3 gives the full variable domain: DVKVTQSSRYLVKRTGEKVFLECVQDMDHENMFWYRQDPGLGLRLIYFSYDVKMKEKGDIPEGYSVSREKKERFSLILESASTNQTSMYLCASREQGGYHEQYFGPGTRLTVT.

The chain couples TRBV4-3 to TRBJ1-4; possible D gene TRBD1, 6 bases. This CDR3 contains 15 residues. V was shortened by 0 bases and J by 11 bases, with 16 bases between the two germline ends. Germline values: CDR1 LGHNA, CDR2 YSLEER. The CDR3 DNA is TGCGCCAGCAGCCAAGACAGAGGGGGGGGCCATAAACTGTTTTTT. The encoded protein is CASSQDRGGGHKLFF.

The rearrangement uses TRBV4-3 and TRBJ2-1; tentatively, D is TRBD2 (6 bases). CDR3 length: 14 amino acids. Between the trimmed V and J ends, which lost 4 bases and 5 bases, there was a span of 12 bases. Per the germline V gene, CDR1 is LGHNA and CDR2 is YSLEER. The CDR3 sequence: CASSLQGLHNEQFF. For the CDR3, the DNA is TGCGCCAGCAGCCTCCAAGGACTACACAATGAGCAGTTCTTC.

The chain couples TRBV5-6 to TRBJ1-5; D might be TRBD1 (5 bases). CDR1 is SGHDT and CDR2 is YYEEEE in the germline V gene. The ends were cut back, 0 bases at V and 3 bases at J, with 10 bases in the middle. This CDR3 comprises 15 residues. CDR3 in amino acids: CASSLGGLLNQPQHF. CDR3 sequence (DNA): TGTGCCAGCAGCTTGGGGGGACTCCTCAATCAGCCCCAGCATTTT.